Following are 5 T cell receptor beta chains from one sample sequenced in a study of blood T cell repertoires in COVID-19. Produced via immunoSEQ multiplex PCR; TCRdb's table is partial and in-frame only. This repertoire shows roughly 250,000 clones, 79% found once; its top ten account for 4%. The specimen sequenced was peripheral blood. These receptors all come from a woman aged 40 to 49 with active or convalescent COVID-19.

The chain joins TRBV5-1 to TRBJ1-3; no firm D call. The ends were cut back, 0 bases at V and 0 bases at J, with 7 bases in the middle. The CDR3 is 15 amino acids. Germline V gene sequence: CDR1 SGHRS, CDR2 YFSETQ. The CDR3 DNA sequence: TGCGCCAGCAGCTTGGGACTGATCTCTGGAAACACCATATATTTT. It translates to CASSLGLISGNTIYF.

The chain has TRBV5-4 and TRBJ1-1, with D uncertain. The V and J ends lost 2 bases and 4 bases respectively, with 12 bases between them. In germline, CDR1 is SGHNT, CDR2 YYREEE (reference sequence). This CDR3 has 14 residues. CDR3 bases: TGTGCCAGCAGCTTTGTGGAGAGTGGCACTGAAGCTTTCTTT. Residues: CASSFVESGTEAFF.

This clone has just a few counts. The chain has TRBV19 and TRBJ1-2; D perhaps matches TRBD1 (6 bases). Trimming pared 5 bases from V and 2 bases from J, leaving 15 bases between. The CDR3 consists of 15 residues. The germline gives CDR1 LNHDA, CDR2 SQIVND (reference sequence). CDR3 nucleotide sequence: TGTGCCAGTAGTCTGAACAGGGAGCGAAACTATGGCTACACCTTC. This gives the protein CASSLNRERNYGYTF.

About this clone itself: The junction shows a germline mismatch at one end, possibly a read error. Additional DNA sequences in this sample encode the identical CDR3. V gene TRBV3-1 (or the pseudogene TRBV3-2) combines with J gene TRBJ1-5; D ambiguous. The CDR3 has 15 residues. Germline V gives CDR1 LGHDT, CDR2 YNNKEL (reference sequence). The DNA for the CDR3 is TGTGCCAGCAGCCAAGGAGTAAATAGCAATCAGCCTCAGCATTTT. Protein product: CASSQGVNSNQPQHF.

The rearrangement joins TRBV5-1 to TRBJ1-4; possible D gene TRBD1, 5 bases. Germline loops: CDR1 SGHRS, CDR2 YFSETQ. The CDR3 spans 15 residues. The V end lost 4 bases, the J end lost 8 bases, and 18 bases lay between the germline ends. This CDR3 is CASSQGIGLGEKLFF. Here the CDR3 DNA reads TGCGCCAGCAGCCAGGGTATTGGCCTGGGGGAAAAACTGTTTTTT.